This passage covers 30 T cell receptor beta chains from one sample sequenced in a study of cytomegalovirus exposure and HLA in healthy donors (dated by TCRdb to between 2016 and 2019). Library preparation was by the immunoSEQ multiplex PCR assay. For the multiplex PCR, a mixture combining 60 forward primers for TCR Vbeta segments and 13 reverse primers for TCR Jbeta segments was used. Imported from immuneACCESS, the table was reduced by TCRdb to in-frame sequences with V and J called. These copies leave out some clones; in studies compared against another copy, an unresolved V gene accounts for under half, and the cause of the remainder is not known. In this sample the table shows roughly 200,000 clones, roughly a tenth of which occur a single time. The ten largest clones take up 1% to 1.5% of the sample. The material sequenced was PBMCs. The receptors were sampled from a woman in her thirties in good health and CMV-seropositive.

V and J are TRBV9 and TRBJ2-2; D may be TRBD1 (6 bases). The CDR3 totals 16 residues. Germline assignment: CDR1 SGDLS and CDR2 YYNGEE. Trimming shortened V by 6 bases and J by 4 bases, and 19 bases separated the two germline ends. CDR3 DNA: TGTGCCAGCACCCCTTCCGGGACACGTCGCACCGGGGAGCTGTTTTTT. It codes for CASTPSGTRRTGELFF.

The chain joins TRBV30 to TRBJ2-7; maybe TRBD2 (5 bases). Germline values: CDR1 GTSNPN, CDR2 SVGIG (reference sequence). This CDR3 contains 14 residues. V dropped 0 bases and J dropped 3 bases, with 12 bases sitting between them. The chain's CDR3 is CAWSVDLPVYEQYF. The DNA of the CDR3 is TGTGCCTGGAGTGTGGACTTACCAGTCTACGAGCAGTACTTC.

The chain combines TRBV7-9 with TRBJ1-5, with a possible D match to TRBD1 (5 bases). Trimming cost V 3 bases and J 6 bases, with 15 bases left between them. Per the germline V gene, CDR1 is SEHNR and CDR2 is FQNEAQ (reference sequence). The CDR3 length is 15 residues. CDR3 nucleotides: TGTGCCAGCAGCTTGGTCGGAGGGGACGGTCAGCCCCAGCATTTT. As protein: CASSLVGGDGQPQHF.

The chain uses TRBV13 and TRBJ1-2, with TRBD1 matching 10 bases. The CDR3 totals 13 residues. V was pared by 3 bases and J by 6 bases, with 1 base of the junction left unmatched. The germline gives CDR1 PRHDT, CDR2 FYEKMQ (reference sequence). The CDR3 coding sequence is TGTGCCAGCAGCTTGGGACAGGGGAATGGCTACACCTTC. This translates into CASSLGQGNGYTF.

In this sample, this clone turned up a few times. The chain employs TRBV7-9 and TRBJ2-7; 9 bases are a match to TRBD1. CDR3 size: 13 residues. The V gene's germline CDR1 is SEHNR and CDR2 FQNEAQ (reference sequence). After removal of 5 bases from V and 4 bases from J, the junction contained 3 bases not matched to a gene. CDR3 residues: CASSPTGGYEQYF. Written as DNA, the CDR3 is TGTGCCAGCAGCCCGACAGGGGGGTACGAGCAGTACTTC.

The rearrangement uses TRBV27 and TRBJ2-5; 11 bases align to TRBD2. The CDR3 covers 17 residues. Looked up from germline, CDR1 is MNHEY and CDR2 is SMNVEV (reference sequence). Trimming cost V 5 bases and J 5 bases; bases outside gene matches: 13. The CDR3 sequence is CASSVHLAGGPLETQYF. CDR3 bases: TGTGCCAGCAGTGTACATTTAGCGGGAGGGCCACTGGAGACCCAGTACTTC.

The chain carries TRBV5-4 and TRBJ2-1, with D maybe TRBD1 (6 bases). Germline assignment: CDR1 SGHNT and CDR2 YYREEE (reference sequence). Between the trimmed V and J ends, which lost 4 bases and 0 bases, there was a span of 11 bases. This CDR3 comprises 15 residues. CDR3 sequence reads: CASSPDSSSYNEQFF. Written as DNA, the CDR3 is TGTGCCAGCAGCCCGGACAGTTCCTCCTACAATGAGCAGTTCTTC.

The V gene is TRBV27, the J gene TRBJ1-2, with D possibly TRBD1 on 6 matching bases. This CDR3 region has 14 residues. Germline lookup yields CDR1 MNHEY and CDR2 SMNVEV (reference sequence). Trimming stripped 7 bases from V and 8 bases from J, with 20 bases between. CDR3 amino acids: CASTPAGSGVGYTF. CDR3 nucleotide sequence: TGTGCCAGCACCCCGGCCGGGTCAGGGGTGGGCTACACCTTC.

The chain links TRBV27 to TRBJ2-3; no definite D call. CDR1 is MNHEY and CDR2 is SMNVEV in the germline V gene (reference sequence). CDR3 length: 11 amino acids. The V gene lost 10 bases and the J gene lost 0 bases, with 5 bases spanning the gap. CDR3 bases: TGTGCCATACAAAGCACAGATACGCAGTATTTT. This gives the protein CAIQSTDTQYF.

The chain has TRBV2 and TRBJ2-7, with TRBD2 as a possible D gene (6 bases). V was pared by 6 bases and J by 5 bases, with 14 bases between. CDR3 length: 13 residues. Germline CDR1 SNHLY, CDR2 FYNNEI. The DNA for the CDR3 is TGTGCCAGCAGCGTGCTAGCGTGGGACGAGCAGTACTTC. Translated: CASSVLAWDEQYF.

The rearrangement links TRBV2 to TRBJ1-2, with a tentative D call TRBD1 (6 bases). Germline V CDR1 and CDR2: SNHLY, FYNNEI. V was cut by 7 bases and J by 0 bases, with 9 bases left in between. The CDR3 spans 13 residues. CDR3 residues: CASNGQTNYGYTF. The CDR3 bases are TGTGCCAGCAACGGACAGACTAACTATGGCTACACCTTC.

Only a few counts were recorded for this clone. The chain uses TRBV5-1 and TRBJ1-1, with D maybe TRBD1 (6 bases). The CDR3 has 15 residues. Germline assignment: CDR1 SGHRS and CDR2 YFSETQ. Trimming removed 4 bases from V and 1 base from J, with 14 bases in between. CDR3 nucleotides: TGCGCCAGCAGCCCCCGTCGGACAGCGAACACTGAAGCTTTCTTT. It translates to CASSPRRTANTEAFF. The variable domain in full, with the rest retrieved from reference TRBV5-1 and TRBJ1-1, is KAGVTQTPRYLIKTRGQQVTLSCSPISGHRSVSWYQQTPGQGLQFLFEYFSETQRNKGNFPGRFSGRQFSNSRSEMNVSTLELGDSALYLCASSPRRTANTEAFFGQGTRLTVV.

This clone has a handful of counts. V gene TRBV6-5 combines with J gene TRBJ2-7; D is perhaps TRBD2 (5 bases). Deletions cut 6 bases from V and 3 bases from J, with 9 bases between. CDR1 MNHEY and CDR2 SVGAGI come from the germline V gene. The CDR3 extends over 12 amino acids. The CDR3 nucleotides are TGTGCCAGCAGGTACCGGGACTACGAGCAGTACTTC. This sequence encodes CASRYRDYEQYF.

The V call is TRBV6-7, the J call TRBJ2-1, with 12 bases matching TRBD2. TRBV6-7 carries the ORF label, with uncertain function. V shed 5 bases and J 8 bases; nucleotides not matched to a gene: 7. The CDR3 loop spans 15 amino acids. CDR3 sequence reads: CASSPSSGRDDEQFF. DNA for the CDR3: TGTGCCAGCAGTCCGTCTAGCGGGAGGGACGATGAGCAGTTCTTC.

This chain joins TRBV5-1 and TRBJ2-7; D is perhaps TRBD2 (6 bases). This CDR3 comprises 14 residues. Germline values: CDR1 SGHRS, CDR2 YFSETQ. V gave up 0 bases and J gave up 2 bases, with 9 bases separating them. For the CDR3, the DNA is TGCGCCAGCAGCTTGGTTGGCGGGACCTACGAGCAGTACTTC. Residues: CASSLVGGTYEQYF.

CDR3 loop: CAWTRGGGLPETQYF. DNA for the CDR3: TGTGCCTGGACTAGAGGGGGGGGACTGCCGGAGACCCAGTACTTC. J is TRBJ2-5 and V is TRBV30; weak D call: TRBD2 (7 bases). Germline V gives CDR1 GTSNPN, CDR2 SVGIG (reference sequence). Trimming took off 4 bases at V and 5 bases at J, with 20 bases between the two ends. The CDR3 has 15 amino acids.

This clone has just a few counts. The rearrangement uses TRBV7-2 and TRBJ1-4; D might be TRBD1 (6 bases). The V end was cut by 0 bases, the J end by 0 bases, with 14 bases between. The CDR3 extends over 18 amino acids. Germline loops: CDR1 SGHTA, CDR2 FQGNSA. CDR3 sequence: CASSLALPGDPTNEKLFF. The CDR3 DNA sequence: TGTGCCAGCAGCTTAGCGCTTCCAGGGGACCCAACTAATGAAAAACTGTTTTTT.

The chain joins TRBV5-1 to TRBJ2-3; 12 bases match TRBD2. After removal of 4 bases from V and 6 bases from J, the junction contained 6 bases not matched to a gene. The CDR3 has 15 amino acids. The germline gives CDR1 SGHRS, CDR2 YFSETQ. DNA of the CDR3: TGCGCCAGCAGCCCTAGCGGGAGGGAGCGCGATACGCAGTATTTT. This encodes CASSPSGRERDTQYF.

The chain links TRBV18 to TRBJ1-5; D perhaps matches TRBD1 (6 bases). The CDR3 contains 14 residues. Per germline, CDR1 KGHSH and CDR2 LQKENI. The ends were cut back, 6 bases at V and 7 bases at J, with 16 bases in the middle. The CDR3 DNA reads as TGTGCCAGCTCCCCGGGGGGGGCCGCGCAGCCCCAGCATTTT. This translates into CASSPGGAAQPQHF.

This sequence joins TRBV12-5 and TRBJ1-1; D is ambiguous. The CDR3 extends over 13 amino acids. Trimming pared 5 bases from V and 11 bases from J, leaving 18 bases between. The germline CDR1 and CDR2 sequences are LGHNT and FRNRAP. CDR3 loop: CASGLGSWSSAFF. As DNA, the CDR3 is TGTGCTAGTGGTCTCGGGTCGTGGAGTAGCGCTTTCTTT.

This sequence joins TRBV4-1 and TRBJ2-1; D remains ambiguous. The CDR3 runs to 18 residues. Looked up from germline, CDR1 is MGHRA and CDR2 is YSYEKL. V was cut by 0 bases and J by 2 bases, with 17 bases left in between. The CDR3 here is CASSQDRLVGRPYNEQFF. The CDR3 DNA reads TGCGCCAGCAGCCAAGATCGCCTAGTAGGAAGGCCCTACAATGAGCAGTTCTTC.

This clone was counted only a few times. The chain links TRBV14 to TRBJ2-7; possible D gene TRBD1, 6 bases. V lost 4 bases and J 2 bases, leaving 9 bases between the germline ends. Germline V CDR1 and CDR2: SGHDN, FVKESK. CDR3 length equals 13 residues. The CDR3 sequence: CASSPGHPYEQYF. CDR3 coding DNA: TGTGCCAGCAGCCCGGGACACCCCTACGAGCAGTACTTC.

This clone has a handful of counts. V usage is TRBV4-1 and J usage is TRBJ2-7, with 8 positions matching TRBD2. The ends lost 3 bases at V and 0 bases at J; junction bases unmatched: 4. Germline V gene data show CDR1 as MGHRA and CDR2 as YSYEKL. This CDR3 has 15 residues. DNA of the CDR3: TGCGCCAGCAGCCATGGGCGGGGGGCCTCCTACGAGCAGTACTTC. Encoded protein: CASSHGRGASYEQYF.

This clone was detected a few times. This rearrangement joins TRBV7-9 to TRBJ2-1; 15 bases agree with TRBD2. Unmatched junction bases numbered 12, after V lost 5 bases and J lost 4 bases. This CDR3 is 19 amino acids long. From germline, CDR1 is SEHNR and CDR2 FQNEAQ (reference sequence). Here the CDR3 DNA reads TGTGCCAGCAGCCCCCGGACTAGCGGGAGGGCCGAGTTATACAATGAGCAGTTCTTC. Protein product: CASSPRTSGRAELYNEQFF.

The chain couples TRBV5-1 to TRBJ2-1, with 7 bases identical to TRBD2. Germline values: CDR1 SGHRS, CDR2 YFSETQ. J was trimmed by 2 bases and V by 4 bases; bases with no gene match: 6. The CDR3 loop spans 15 amino acids. As DNA, the CDR3 is TGCGCCAGCAGCCGAGGACTAGATCCCTACAATGAGCAGTTCTTC. It translates to CASSRGLDPYNEQFF. Full variable domain (outside the CDR3, taken from reference TRBV5-1 and TRBJ2-1): KAGVTQTPRYLIKTRGQQVTLSCSPISGHRSVSWYQQTPGQGLQFLFEYFSETQRNKGNFPGRFSGRQFSNSRSEMNVSTLELGDSALYLCASSRGLDPYNEQFFGPGTRLTVL.

This chain uses TRBV11-2 with TRBJ1-1, with unresolved D. CDR1 is SGHAT and CDR2 is FQNNGV in the germline V gene. The CDR3 runs 13 residues. V was pared by 3 bases and J by 0 bases, with 5 bases between. The CDR3 sequence is CASSFTLNTEAFF. The CDR3 bases are TGTGCCAGCAGCTTTACACTGAACACTGAAGCTTTCTTT.

The chain couples TRBV5-1 to TRBJ2-5; 9 bases fit TRBD1. The germline V gene encodes CDR1 SGHRS and CDR2 YFSETQ. The CDR3 has 14 amino acids. The trim removed 4 bases at V and 5 bases at J, leaving 6 bases unmatched. This chain's CDR3 is CASSLMDRGETQYF. As DNA, the CDR3 is TGCGCCAGCAGCCTAATGGACAGGGGTGAGACCCAGTACTTC.

The gene calls are TRBV5-1 and TRBJ2-7; 8 bases map to TRBD2. V was clipped by 4 bases and J by 2 bases; unmatched bases: 11. CDR3 length equals 16 residues. The V gene's germline CDR1 is SGHRS and CDR2 YFSETQ. CDR3 region: CASSPLSGRAPYEQYF. Written as DNA, the CDR3 is TGCGCCAGCAGCCCCCTTTCCGGGAGGGCCCCCTACGAGCAGTACTTC.

The chain is built from TRBV5-1 and TRBJ2-3; TRBD1 matches at 7 bases. V lost 3 bases to trimming and J lost 2 bases; unmatched junction nucleotides: 9. The CDR3 has 16 residues. Per the germline V gene, CDR1 is SGHRS and CDR2 is YFSETQ. The CDR3 DNA reads TGCGCCAGCAGCTCTCGGACAGGCCTTGCCACAGATACGCAGTATTTT. It encodes CASSSRTGLATDTQYF.

Details on this clone: Other DNA sequences in this specimen translate into the identical CDR3. The J gene is TRBJ1-5, the V gene TRBV6-5; D is unresolved. V was shortened by 2 bases and J by 4 bases, with 9 bases between the two germline ends. This CDR3 spans 14 amino acids. CDR1 and CDR2 from the germline V gene are MNHEY and SVGAGI. Written as DNA, the CDR3 is TGTGCCAGCAGTTACAGTCGAGGAAATCAGCCCCAGCATTTT. Protein sequence: CASSYSRGNQPQHF.